These 2 T cell receptor beta chains were sequenced from one sample in a study of cytomegalovirus exposure and HLA in healthy donors. In the PCR, 60 Vbeta and 13 Jbeta primers were used. Only in-frame clones appear in the TCRdb table, and some are missing; sequencing was by immunoSEQ multiplex PCR. Of over 100,000 clones in the sample, 73% were seen once. Sequencing was carried out using PBMCs. The receptors here all came from a man in his forties or fifties in good health and CMV-seronegative.

The chain recombines TRBV15 with TRBJ2-3; perhaps TRBD2 as D (5 bases). V lost 0 bases and J 6 bases, leaving 19 bases between the germline ends. Germline CDR1 LNHNV, CDR2 YYDKDF (reference sequence). The CDR3 has 17 amino acids. CDR3 coding DNA: TGTGCCACCAGCAGAGAAGTCGCTGGGAGACCCGCGGATACGCAGTATTTT. It encodes CATSREVAGRPADTQYF.

V and J are TRBV6-5 and TRBJ2-3; 9 bases align to TRBD2. Germline V gene data show CDR1 as MNHEY and CDR2 as SVGAGI. CDR3 length: 15 residues. V dropped 6 bases and J dropped 2; count of bases not matched to a gene: 6. The DNA for the CDR3 is TGTGCCAGCAGGCGGGGGGGACCTTTCACAGATACGCAGTATTTT. Protein sequence: CASRRGGPFTDTQYF.